This is a list of T cell receptor beta chains from one sample in a study of blood T cells in healthy people across ages. Each CDR3 protein gets one entry after TCRdb re-called the 5' RACE reads with MiXCR. This table holds 600,000 or so distinct CDR3 sequences, approximately 30% found once. The sequencing input was blood. The receptors derive from an elderly woman in good health. Both conserved end residues are part of each CDR3. A D gene is named only where the DNA matches it firmly. Size is omitted from some rows. Given values are once, few, many or a class for expanded clones.

CDR3 length	clone size	D gene	V gene	J gene	CDR3 DNA	CDR3 protein
14	.	TRBD1	TRBV7-9	TRBJ2-5	TGTGCCAGCAGCGCCCGACAGGGAAAGGAGACCCAGTACTTC	CASSARQGKETQYF
15	few	TRBD1	TRBV7-2	TRBJ1-6	TGTGCCAGCAGCTCCGGCGGACAGGGGACTCCACCCCTCCACTTT	CASSSGGQGTPPLHF
14	few	.	TRBV5-1	TRBJ1-5	TGCGCCAGCAGCCCCAGGGCTGCGGATCAGCCCCAGCATTTT	CASSPRAADQPQHF
11	many	.	TRBV10-3	TRBJ2-7	TGTGCCATCAGCCGGAGCGACGAGCAGTACTTC	CAISRSDEQYF
14	.	.	TRBV19	TRBJ1-2	TGTGCCAGTAGTTCCGACCCGAGCAGGGGACGCTACACCTTC	CASSSDPSRGRYTF
14	few	.	TRBV7-2	TRBJ2-6	TGTGCCAGCAGCTTATATCCTGGGGCCAACGTCCTGACTTTC	CASSLYPGANVLTF
18	.	.	TRBV5-1	TRBJ2-6	TGCGCCAGCAGCCCAATAGAAGCGGGTCCCTCTGGGGCCAACGTCCTGACTTTC	CASSPIEAGPSGANVLTF
14	many	.	TRBV6-6	TRBJ2-3	TGTGCCAGCACCCGTGGGGGGCCCACAGATACGCAGTATTTT	CASTRGGPTDTQYF
13	.	.	TRBV6-2/TRBV6-3	TRBJ1-5	TGTGCCAGCAGACTGGTTGGCAATCAGCCCCAGCATTTT	CASRLVGNQPQHF
15	many	TRBD2	TRBV6-2/TRBV6-3	TRBJ2-1	TGTGCCAGCAGTTACCTAGCGGGGGGGCACAATGAGCAGTTCTTC	CASSYLAGGHNEQFF
15	.	.	TRBV9	TRBJ1-5	TGTGCCGGCAGCCCCTCATCCGGAGCGGGCCAGCCCCAGCATTTT	CAGSPSSGAGQPQHF
14	many	.	TRBV12-3/TRBV12-4	TRBJ1-1	TGTGCCAGCAGCCTTTGGGGGGGAGGCACTGAAGCTTTCTTT	CASSLWGGGTEAFF
14	.	.	TRBV5-1	TRBJ1-1	TGCGCCAGCAACTTGGATGGGGGGAACACTGAAGCTTTCTTT	CASNLDGGNTEAFF
12	many	.	TRBV6-2/TRBV6-3	TRBJ2-7	TGTGCCAGCATGACAGTGTCCTACGAGCAGTACTTC	CASMTVSYEQYF
17	few	TRBD2	TRBV25-1	TRBJ2-1	TGTGCCAGTACTGGGTGGGCGACGGGGGGCTCCTACAATGAGCAGTTCTTC	CASTGWATGGSYNEQFF
17	many	TRBD2	TRBV4-3	TRBJ2-3	TGCGCCAGCAGCCAGACGGCTAGCGGGGGGGCCATGGATACGCAGTATTTT	CASSQTASGGAMDTQYF
13	many	.	TRBV9	TRBJ2-5	TGTGCCAGCAGCGTACAGGGCCAAGAGACCCAGTACTTC	CASSVQGQETQYF
15	.	.	TRBV20-1	TRBJ1-1	TGCAGTGCTAGAGCTCCCGACACCTTGGGCACTGAAGCTTTCTTT	CSARAPDTLGTEAFF
14	few	.	TRBV19	TRBJ2-7	TGTGCCAGTAGTATAGCTGCAGGGGACTACGAGCAGTACTTC	CASSIAAGDYEQYF
15	.	.	TRBV5-5	TRBJ1-1	TGTGCCAGCAGCTCACGGGGGGCAGGCGACACTGAAGCTTTCTTT	CASSSRGAGDTEAFF
15	many	TRBD2	TRBV7-2	TRBJ2-7	TGTGCCAGCAGTTCCCGGGCGGGGGGGCTCTACGAGCAGTACTTC	CASSSRAGGLYEQYF
15	many	.	TRBV20-1	TRBJ2-3	TGCAGTGCCCACCACAGTACAGCTAGCACAGATACGCAGTATTTT	CSAHHSTASTDTQYF
12	.	.	TRBV29-1	TRBJ1-2	TGCAGCGTTGCCGGGAGCGAGAGTGGCTACACCTTC	CSVAGSESGYTF
15	few	.	TRBV7-9	TRBJ2-4	TGTGCCAGCAGCTTAAATCTGGGGGTCAAAAACATTCAGTACTTC	CASSLNLGVKNIQYF
15	many	.	TRBV9	TRBJ2-5	TGTGCCAGCAGCCCTGGGAGGCATCCCCAAGAGACCCAGTACTTC	CASSPGRHPQETQYF
16	.	TRBD2	TRBV27	TRBJ2-7	TGTGCCAGCAGTCCCACGAGAGCGGGGGGGTACTACGAGCAGTACTTC	CASSPTRAGGYYEQYF
12	many	.	TRBV7-2	TRBJ1-1	TGTGCCAGCAGCCCCAAAAAGACTGAAGCTTTCTTT	CASSPKKTEAFF
13	.	.	TRBV3-1	TRBJ1-1	TGTGCCAGCAGCCAAGAACTCCGCACTGAAGCTTTCTTT	CASSQELRTEAFF
14	few	.	TRBV30	TRBJ2-2	TGTGCCTGGAGTGGTATTAGTTACACCGGGGAGCTGTTTTTT	CAWSGISYTGELFF
16	many	.	TRBV20-1	TRBJ2-5	TGCAGTGCTAGGCGTGAAGGGGGGGGAATCCAAGAGACCCAGTACTTC	CSARREGGGIQETQYF
15	few	TRBD2	TRBV12-3/TRBV12-4	TRBJ2-7	TGTGCCAGCACCCTAGCGGGAATGAAGTCCTACGAGCAGTACTTC	CASTLAGMKSYEQYF
18	.	.	TRBV28	TRBJ1-2	TGTGCCAGCAGTCCCACCCTCATTAGGACTAGGCCATCCTGTGGCTACACCTTC	CASSPTLIRTRPSCGYTF
16	few	TRBD1	TRBV5-1	TRBJ1-4	TGCGCCAGCAGTCGGGACACAGGGGATACTAATGAAAAACTGTTTTTT	CASSRDTGDTNEKLFF
13	many	.	TRBV28	TRBJ2-6	TGTGCCGGATCACTGCGAGGGGCCAACGTCCTGACTTTC	CAGSLRGANVLTF
14	.	TRBD1	TRBV29-1	TRBJ2-7	TGCAGCGGGGCCGACAGGGGCTCCTACAATGAGCAGTACTTC	CSGADRGSYNEQYF
16	.	.	TRBV6-5	TRBJ2-7	TGTGCCAGCAGTTACGCAGGCCGGGACGGCACCCACGAGCAGTACTTC	CASSYAGRDGTHEQYF
14	many	.	TRBV7-9	TRBJ1-2	TGTGCCAGCAGCTTAGTTTCAGGGGTGGATGGCTACACCTTC	CASSLVSGVDGYTF
16	many	.	TRBV6-1	TRBJ2-3	TGTGCCAGCAGTGGTGGGACGGTTTCGAGCACAGATACGCAGTATTTT	CASSGGTVSSTDTQYF
13	.	TRBD1	TRBV5-1	TRBJ2-5	TGCGCCAGGAAGCAGGGGGCTGGAGAGACCCAGTACTTC	CARKQGAGETQYF
15	.	.	TRBV7-2	TRBJ1-2	TGTGCCAGCAGCCTCGGGACAAACCTTAACTATGGCTACACCTTC	CASSLGTNLNYGYTF
16	.	.	TRBV4-3	TRBJ1-4	TGCGCCAGCAGCCAACAGCGTGCGGGTGGAGTTGAAAAACTGTTTTTT	CASSQQRAGGVEKLFF
15	many	.	TRBV3-1	TRBJ2-6	TGTGCCAGCAGCCAGGGGGTCTCTGGGGCCAACGTCCTGACTTTC	CASSQGVSGANVLTF
14	many	TRBD2	TRBV20-1	TRBJ2-7	TGCAGTGCCTCTGGACTAGCGGGGGGTTACGAGCAGTACTTC	CSASGLAGGYEQYF
14	many	.	TRBV20-1	TRBJ2-1	TGCAGTGCTAGAGACGGGAGCTCCTACAATGAGCAGTTCTTC	CSARDGSSYNEQFF
13	many	.	TRBV18	TRBJ1-4	TGTGCCAGCTCATCGGAACAGGGAGGAAAACTGTTTTTT	CASSSEQGGKLFF
15	many	.	TRBV15	TRBJ1-2	TGTGCCACCAGCAGGGATGGACTCAGGGGCGGTGGCTACACCTTC	CATSRDGLRGGGYTF
17	.	.	TRBV19	TRBJ2-5	TGTGCCAGTAGTATGGCCCCAAGGAGCAGTCTCCAAGAGACCCAGTACTTC	CASSMAPRSSLQETQYF
15	.	.	TRBV20-1	TRBJ2-3	TGCAGTGCTAGAGATCGAATTTCTAGCACAGATACGCAGTATTTT	CSARDRISSTDTQYF
16	.	TRBD2	TRBV24-1	TRBJ2-3	TGTGCCACCAGTGAATCTAGCGGGAGGAGGACAGATACGCAGTATTTT	CATSESSGRRTDTQYF
14	.	.	TRBV19	TRBJ2-2	TGTGCCAGTAAGGACATTCAGAACACCGGGGAGCTGTTTTTT	CASKDIQNTGELFF
13	few	.	TRBV3-1	TRBJ1-1	TGTGCCAGCGGCGTAGGTATGAACACTGAAGCTTTCTTT	CASGVGMNTEAFF
15	few	.	TRBV30	TRBJ2-7	TGTGCCTGGAGTTTGGGTCAGGGACCTAACTACGAGCAGTACTTC	CAWSLGQGPNYEQYF